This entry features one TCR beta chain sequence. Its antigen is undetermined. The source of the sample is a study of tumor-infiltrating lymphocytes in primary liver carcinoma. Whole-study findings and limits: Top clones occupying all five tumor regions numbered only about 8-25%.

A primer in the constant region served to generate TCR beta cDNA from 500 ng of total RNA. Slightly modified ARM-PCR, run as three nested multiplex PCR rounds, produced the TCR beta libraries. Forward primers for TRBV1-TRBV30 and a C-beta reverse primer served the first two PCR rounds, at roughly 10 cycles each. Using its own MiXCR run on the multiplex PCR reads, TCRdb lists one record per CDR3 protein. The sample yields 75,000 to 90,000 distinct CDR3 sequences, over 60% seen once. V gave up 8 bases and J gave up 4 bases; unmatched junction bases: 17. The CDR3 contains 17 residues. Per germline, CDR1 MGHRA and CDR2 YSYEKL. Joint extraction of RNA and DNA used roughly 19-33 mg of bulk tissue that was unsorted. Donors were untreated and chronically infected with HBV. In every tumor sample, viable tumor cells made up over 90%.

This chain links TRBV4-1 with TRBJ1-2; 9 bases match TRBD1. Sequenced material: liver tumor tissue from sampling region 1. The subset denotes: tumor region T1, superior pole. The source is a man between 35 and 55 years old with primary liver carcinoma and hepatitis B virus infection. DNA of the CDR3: TGCGCCAGCCAAGGGCCCGGGACAGGGATCCTCTTCTATGGCTACACCTTC. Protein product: CASQGPGTGILFYGYTF.